This paragraph covers one T cell receptor (beta chain) sequence. The library protocol tagged each TCR cDNA with a unique molecular identifier. TCRdb reprocessed the 5' RACE reads with MiXCR, giving one entry per CDR3 protein. This table has around 12,000 distinct CDR3 sequences, less than 15% appearing once. This sample was included in a study of spatial heterogeneity in lung cancer. Looked up from germline, CDR1 is DFQATT and CDR2 is SNEGSKA (reference sequence). This CDR3 spans 17 amino acids. V dropped 6 bases and J dropped 3 bases, with 26 bases sitting between them. The time point here: sample taken at primary tumor resection. Sequencing covered unsorted whole RNA taken from tumor, nontumor lung or frozen PBMC.

This rearrangement joins TRBV20-1 to TRBJ1-1; D is possibly TRBD1 (6 bases). Sequencing was performed on PBMCs, taken at surgery. The receptor was isolated from a male donor with early-stage non-small cell lung cancer. CDR3 loop: CSATPLRGRGLDTEAFF. CDR3 in DNA: TGCAGTGCCACCCCCTTACGGGGCAGGGGATTGGACACTGAAGCTTTCTTT.